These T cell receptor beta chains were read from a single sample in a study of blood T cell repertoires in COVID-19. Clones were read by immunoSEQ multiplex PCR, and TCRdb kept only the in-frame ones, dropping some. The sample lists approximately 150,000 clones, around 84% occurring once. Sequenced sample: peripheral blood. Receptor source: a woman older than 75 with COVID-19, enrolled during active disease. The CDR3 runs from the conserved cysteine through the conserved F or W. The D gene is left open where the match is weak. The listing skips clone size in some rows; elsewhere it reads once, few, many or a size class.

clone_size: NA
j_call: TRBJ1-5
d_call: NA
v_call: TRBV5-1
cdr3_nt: TGCGCCAGCAGCTTAATCCCGGGAAACAATCAGCCCCAGCATTTT
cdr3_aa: CASSLIPGNNQPQHF

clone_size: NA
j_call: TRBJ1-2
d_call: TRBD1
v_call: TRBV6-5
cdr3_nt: TGTGCCAGCAGTCCTCCGGGACAGGTGTATGGCTACACCTTC
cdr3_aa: CASSPPGQVYGYTF

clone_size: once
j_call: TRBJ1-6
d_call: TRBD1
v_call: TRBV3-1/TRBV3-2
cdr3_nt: TGTGCCAGCAGCCCACAGGGGGTATCCCTCCACTTT
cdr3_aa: CASSPQGVSLHF

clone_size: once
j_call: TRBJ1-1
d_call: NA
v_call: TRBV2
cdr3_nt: TGTGCCAGCAGTGCGCAGGGAACCGTCCTGGTGGCTGAAGCTTTCTTT
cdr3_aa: CASSAQGTVLVAEAFF

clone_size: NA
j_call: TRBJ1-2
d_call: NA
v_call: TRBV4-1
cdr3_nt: TGCGCCAGCAGCCAAGTTGTAGCCAAAGCTAACTATGGCTACACCTTC
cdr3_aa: CASSQVVAKANYGYTF

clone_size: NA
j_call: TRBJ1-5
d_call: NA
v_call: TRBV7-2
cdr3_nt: TGTGCCAGCAGCTTAGGACAGGCCAATCAGCCCCAGCATTTT
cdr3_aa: CASSLGQANQPQHF

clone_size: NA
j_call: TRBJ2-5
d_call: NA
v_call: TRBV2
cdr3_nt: TGTGCCAGCAGTCCCCACAGGTCACAAGAGACCCAGTACTTC
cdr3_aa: CASSPHRSQETQYF

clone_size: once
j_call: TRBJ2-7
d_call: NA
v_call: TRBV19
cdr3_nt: TGTGCCAGTAGTAGCCGGGACAAGATCTACGAGCAGTACTTC
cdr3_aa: CASSSRDKIYEQYF

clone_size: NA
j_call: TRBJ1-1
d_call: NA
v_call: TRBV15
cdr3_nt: TGTGCCACCAGCAGACAGATCGTTAACACTGAAGCTTTCTTT
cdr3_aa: CATSRQIVNTEAFF

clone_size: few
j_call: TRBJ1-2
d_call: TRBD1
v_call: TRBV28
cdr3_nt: TGTGCCAGCAGTCCCCCGGACAGGGAATATGGCTACACCTTC
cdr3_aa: CASSPPDREYGYTF

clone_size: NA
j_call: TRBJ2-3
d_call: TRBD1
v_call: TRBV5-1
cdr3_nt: TGCGCCAGCAGCCCCCTAGGGACAGGGGTTCCAGATACGCAGTATTTT
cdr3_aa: CASSPLGTGVPDTQYF

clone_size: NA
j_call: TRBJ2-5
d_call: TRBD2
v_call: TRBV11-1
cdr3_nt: TGTGCCAGCAGCCAGGGCCGGGGGGAAGAGACCCAGTACTTC
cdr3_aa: CASSQGRGEETQYF

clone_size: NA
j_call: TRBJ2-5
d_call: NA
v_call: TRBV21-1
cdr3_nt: TGTGCCAGCAGCAAATCATGGGGATGGGAGCTTCAAGAGACCCAGTACTTC
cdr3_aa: CASSKSWGWELQETQYF

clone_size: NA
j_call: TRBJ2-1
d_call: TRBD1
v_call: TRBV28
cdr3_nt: TGTGCCAGCAGTTTATATTTCAGGGGGCTCAATGAGCAGTTCTTC
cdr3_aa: CASSLYFRGLNEQFF

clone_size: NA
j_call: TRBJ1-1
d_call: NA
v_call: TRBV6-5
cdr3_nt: TGTGCCAGCAGTTACTCTCTAGCGAGGGACGAAGCTTTCTTT
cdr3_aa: CASSYSLARDEAFF

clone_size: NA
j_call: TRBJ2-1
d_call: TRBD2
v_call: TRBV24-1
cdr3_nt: TGTGCCACCGGGACTAGCATAGACAATGAGCAGTTCTTC
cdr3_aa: CATGTSIDNEQFF

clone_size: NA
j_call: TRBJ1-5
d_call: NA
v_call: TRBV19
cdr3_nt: TGTGCCAGTATAAGCGGGGTGGGGCAGCCCCAGCATTTT
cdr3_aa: CASISGVGQPQHF

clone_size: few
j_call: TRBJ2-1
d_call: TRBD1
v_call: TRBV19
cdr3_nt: TGTGCCAGTAGTACGGACAGGGGAGTCGTCAATGAGCAGTTCTTC
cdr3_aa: CASSTDRGVVNEQFF

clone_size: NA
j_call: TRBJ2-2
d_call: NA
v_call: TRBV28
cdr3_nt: TGTGCCAGCAGGGATTACACTAGCCCTCCCACCGGGGAGCTGTTTTTT
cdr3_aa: CASRDYTSPPTGELFF

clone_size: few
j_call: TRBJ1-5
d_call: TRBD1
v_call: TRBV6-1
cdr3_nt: TGTGCCAGCAGTGGGGGAGGGACAGGATGGAATCAGCCCCAGCATTTT
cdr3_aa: CASSGGGTGWNQPQHF

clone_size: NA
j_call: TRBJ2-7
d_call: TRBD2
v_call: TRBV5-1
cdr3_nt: TGCGCCAGCAGCCGGACTAGCGGGACGCCGACCTACGAGCAGTACTTC
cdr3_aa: CASSRTSGTPTYEQYF

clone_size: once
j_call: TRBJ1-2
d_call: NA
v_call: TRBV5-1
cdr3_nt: TGCGCCAGCAGGGGGGGGAGGATGCCCCTCGGCTATGGCTACACCTTC
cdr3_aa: CASRGGRMPLGYGYTF

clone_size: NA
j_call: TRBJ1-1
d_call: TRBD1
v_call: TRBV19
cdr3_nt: TGTGCCAGTAGTAGCCCTGACAGGGACGGTCTTGAAGCTTTCTTT
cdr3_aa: CASSSPDRDGLEAFF

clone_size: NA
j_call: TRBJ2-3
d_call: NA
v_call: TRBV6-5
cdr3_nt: TGTGCCAGCAGTCACAGACAGGCCACAGATACGCAGTATTTT
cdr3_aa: CASSHRQATDTQYF

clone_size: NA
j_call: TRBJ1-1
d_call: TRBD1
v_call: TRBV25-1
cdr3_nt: TGTGCCAGCAGCCCTCGACAGGGGGCGGGTCGAAACACTGAAGCTTTCTTT
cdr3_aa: CASSPRQGAGRNTEAFF

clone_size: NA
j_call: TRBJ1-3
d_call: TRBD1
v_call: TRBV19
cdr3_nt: TGTGCCGCCTCGCCTACGGGGGCAGGGGGCTACACCATATATTTT
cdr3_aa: CAASPTGAGGYTIYF

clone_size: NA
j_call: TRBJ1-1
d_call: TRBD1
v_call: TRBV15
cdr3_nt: TGTGCCACCAGCAGAGTCGGGACAGCCATGAACACTGAAGCTTTCTTT
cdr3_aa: CATSRVGTAMNTEAFF

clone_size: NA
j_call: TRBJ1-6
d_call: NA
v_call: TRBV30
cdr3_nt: TGTGCACAGACGCGGACATCGTATAATTCACCCCTCCACTTT
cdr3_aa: CAQTRTSYNSPLHF

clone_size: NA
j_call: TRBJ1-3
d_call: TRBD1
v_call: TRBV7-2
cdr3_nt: TGTGCCAGCAGCCCAAACAGGGGATTTTACTCTGGAAACACCATATATTTT
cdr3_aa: CASSPNRGFYSGNTIYF

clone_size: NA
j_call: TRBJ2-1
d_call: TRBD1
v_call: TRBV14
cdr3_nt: TGTGCCAGCAGCCAAGGGACATACAGGGGTGAGCAGTTCTTC
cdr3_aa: CASSQGTYRGEQFF

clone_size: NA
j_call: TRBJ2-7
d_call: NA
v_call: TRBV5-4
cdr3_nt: TGTGCCAGCAGCTTGGAGCCGAACTCCTACGAGCAGTACTTC
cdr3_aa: CASSLEPNSYEQYF

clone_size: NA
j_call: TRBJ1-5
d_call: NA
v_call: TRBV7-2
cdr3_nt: TGTGCCAGCAGCTCCTTTACAGGACAGCCCCAGCATTTT
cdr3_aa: CASSSFTGQPQHF

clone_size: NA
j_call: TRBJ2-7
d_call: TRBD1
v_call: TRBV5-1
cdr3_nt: TGCGCCAGCAGCTTCTGGCAGGGGGCGAGCTACGAGCAGTACTTC
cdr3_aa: CASSFWQGASYEQYF

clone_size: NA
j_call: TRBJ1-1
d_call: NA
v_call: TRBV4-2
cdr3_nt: TGTGCCAGCAGCCGAGAGGTGGACACTTCGAACACTGAAGCTTTCTTT
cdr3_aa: CASSREVDTSNTEAFF

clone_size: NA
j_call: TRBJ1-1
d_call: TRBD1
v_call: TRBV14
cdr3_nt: TGTGCCAGCAGCTCGCGTACCGGGACAGGGGCAACTGAAGCTTTCTTT
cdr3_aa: CASSSRTGTGATEAFF

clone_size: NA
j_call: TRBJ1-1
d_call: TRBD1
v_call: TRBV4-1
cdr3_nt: TGCGCCAGCAGCCAAGATCTCGACAGGGCTTGGGCTTTCTTT
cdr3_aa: CASSQDLDRAWAFF

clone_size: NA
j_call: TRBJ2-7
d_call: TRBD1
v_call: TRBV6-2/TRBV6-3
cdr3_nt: TGTGCCAGCAGCGGCGTGACAGGGGGCTCCTACGAGCAGTACTTC
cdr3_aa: CASSGVTGGSYEQYF

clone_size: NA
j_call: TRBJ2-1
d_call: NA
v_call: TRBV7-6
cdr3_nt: TGTGCCAGCAGTCCGATGCCTGGACTGGCCTCTAGGAATGAGCAGTTCTTC
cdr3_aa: CASSPMPGLASRNEQFF

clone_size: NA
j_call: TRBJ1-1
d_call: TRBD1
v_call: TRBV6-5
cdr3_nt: TGTGCCAGCAGCCGGGACAGGGTCCTTTCAGCTTTCTTT
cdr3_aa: CASSRDRVLSAFF

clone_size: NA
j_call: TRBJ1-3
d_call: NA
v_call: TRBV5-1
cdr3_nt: TGCGCCAGCAGCTTGTCTGTGGGACTGACCCAGAGGACCATATATTTT
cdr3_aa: CASSLSVGLTQRTIYF

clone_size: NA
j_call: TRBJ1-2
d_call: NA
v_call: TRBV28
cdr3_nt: TGTGCCAGCAGTTGGCAGGGCTATGGCTACACCTTC
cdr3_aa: CASSWQGYGYTF

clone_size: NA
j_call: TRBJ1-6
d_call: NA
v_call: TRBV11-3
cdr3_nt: TGTGCCAGCAGCTTGGGGGGAAGGTCACCCCTCCACTTT
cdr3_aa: CASSLGGRSPLHF

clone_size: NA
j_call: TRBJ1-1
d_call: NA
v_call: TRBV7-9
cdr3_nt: TGTGCCAGCAGCTTTGGAAGCGGGGGGACTGAAGCTTTCTTT
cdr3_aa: CASSFGSGGTEAFF

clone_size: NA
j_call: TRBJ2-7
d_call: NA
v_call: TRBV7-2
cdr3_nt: TGTGCCAGCAGCCAGGGTTACTACGAGCAGTACTTC
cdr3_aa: CASSQGYYEQYF

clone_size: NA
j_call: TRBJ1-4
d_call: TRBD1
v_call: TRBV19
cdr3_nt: TGTGCCAGTAGTGTAGGGACAGCGAAACCAAATGAAAAACTGTTTTTT
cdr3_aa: CASSVGTAKPNEKLFF

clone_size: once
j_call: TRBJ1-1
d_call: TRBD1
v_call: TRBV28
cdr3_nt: TGTGCCAGCAGTCCGACCCGAGCAGGGGGGGAAGCTTTCTTT
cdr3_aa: CASSPTRAGGEAFF

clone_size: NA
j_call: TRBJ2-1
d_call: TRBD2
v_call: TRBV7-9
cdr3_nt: TGTGCCAGCAGCCGCCGCGGGACTAGTCGAGTCGATGAGCAGTTCTTC
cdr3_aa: CASSRRGTSRVDEQFF

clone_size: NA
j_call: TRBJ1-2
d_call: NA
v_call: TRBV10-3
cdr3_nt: TGTGCCATCAGTGAGTCGTCAGACTATGGCTACACCTTC
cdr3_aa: CAISESSDYGYTF

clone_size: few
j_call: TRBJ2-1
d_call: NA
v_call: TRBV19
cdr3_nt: TGTGCCAGTAGCTCCACAGGGTACGAGCAGTTCTTC
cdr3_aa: CASSSTGYEQFF

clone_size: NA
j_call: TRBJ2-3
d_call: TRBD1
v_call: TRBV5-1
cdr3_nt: TGCGCCAGCAGCCCCGGACAGGGGAGCACAGATACGCAGTATTTT
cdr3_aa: CASSPGQGSTDTQYF

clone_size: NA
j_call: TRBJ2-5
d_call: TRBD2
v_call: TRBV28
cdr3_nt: TGTGCCAGCAGTCCAACCCTCGGGGGGAGGGCCTCGGCCCAGTACTTC
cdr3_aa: CASSPTLGGRASAQYF

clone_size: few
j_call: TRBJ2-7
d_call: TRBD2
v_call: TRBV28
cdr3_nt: TGTGCCAGCACCAGACGGACTAGCGGGAGCTCCTACGAGCAGTACTTC
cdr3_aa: CASTRRTSGSSYEQYF

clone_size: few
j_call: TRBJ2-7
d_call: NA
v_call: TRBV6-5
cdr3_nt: TGTGCCAGCAGCGGGGAACAGGGCTACGAGCAGTACTTC
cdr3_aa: CASSGEQGYEQYF

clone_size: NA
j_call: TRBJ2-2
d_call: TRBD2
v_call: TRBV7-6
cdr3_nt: TGTGCCAGCAGCTTACCCGGGACTAGCTGGGGGGAGCTGTTTTTT
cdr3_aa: CASSLPGTSWGELFF

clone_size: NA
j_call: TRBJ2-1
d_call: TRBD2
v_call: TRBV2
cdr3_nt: TGTGCCAGCAGTGAAGATAGCGGGAGGGTCCATGAGCAGTTCTTC
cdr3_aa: CASSEDSGRVHEQFF

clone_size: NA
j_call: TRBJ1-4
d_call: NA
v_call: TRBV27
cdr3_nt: TGTGCCAGTATGAAACAGGGAAAAAATGAAAAACTGTTTTTT
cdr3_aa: CASMKQGKNEKLFF

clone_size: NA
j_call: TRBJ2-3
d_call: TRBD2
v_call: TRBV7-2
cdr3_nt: TGTGCCAGCAGCTTAGCGCATAGCGGGAGTTATACGCAGTATTTT
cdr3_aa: CASSLAHSGSYTQYF